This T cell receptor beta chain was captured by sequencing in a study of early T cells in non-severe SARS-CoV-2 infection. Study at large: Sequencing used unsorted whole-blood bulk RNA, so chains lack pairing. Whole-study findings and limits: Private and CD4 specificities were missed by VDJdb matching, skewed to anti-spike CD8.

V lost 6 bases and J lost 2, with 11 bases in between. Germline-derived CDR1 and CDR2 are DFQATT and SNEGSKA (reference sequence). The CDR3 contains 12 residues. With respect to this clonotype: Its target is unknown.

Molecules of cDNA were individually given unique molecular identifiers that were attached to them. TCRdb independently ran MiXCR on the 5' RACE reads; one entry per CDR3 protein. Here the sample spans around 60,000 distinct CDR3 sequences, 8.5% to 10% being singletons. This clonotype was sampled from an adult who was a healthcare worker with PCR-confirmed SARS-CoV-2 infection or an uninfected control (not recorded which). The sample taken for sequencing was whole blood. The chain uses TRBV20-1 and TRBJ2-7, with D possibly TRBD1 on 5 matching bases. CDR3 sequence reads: CSARVPPYEQYF. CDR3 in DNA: TGCAGTGCCAGGGTTCCCCCCTACGAGCAGTACTTC.